The 18 T cell receptor beta chains below come from one sample, sequenced in a study of OX40 agonist ivuxolimab in advanced cancers. The table came from immunoSEQ multiplex PCR; TCRdb's copy has only in-frame clones and leaves some out. The profile shows around 31,000 clones, 70% to 90% of them singletons. Here the sequenced sample was CD4+ or CD8+ T cells sorted from blood, taken in a trial of the OX40 agonist ivuxolimab. The origin of the receptors is an adult with an advanced solid tumor such as melanoma, head and neck, liver or kidney cancer.

The rearrangement joins TRBV27 to TRBJ2-3; 13 bases are a match to TRBD2. Germline CDR1 is MNHEY and CDR2 is SMNVEV (reference sequence). The V segment lost 5 bases and the J segment 11 bases; nucleotides outside the gene matches: 7. CDR3 length: 14 residues. The CDR3 reads CASSPGLAGVEQYF. The CDR3 coding sequence is TGTGCCAGCAGTCCCGGACTAGCGGGAGTGGAGCAGTATTTT.

The chain has TRBV28 and TRBJ1-2; no definite D call. The CDR3 sequence is 14 residues long. Germline V lookup: CDR1 MDHEN, CDR2 SYDVKM. V shed 2 bases and J shed 0 bases, with 7 bases lying between them. The CDR3 bases are TGTGCCAGCAGTTTACCTGGGGCTAACTATGGCTACACCTTC. Its translation is CASSLPGANYGYTF.

This clone was seen only a few times. The gene calls are TRBV2 and TRBJ1-1; D not certain. Deletions cut 1 base from V and 7 bases from J, with 7 bases between. This CDR3 has 12 residues. Germline lookup yields CDR1 SNHLY and CDR2 FYNNEI. This CDR3 is CASSEGTVEAFF. The CDR3 DNA is TGTGCCAGCAGTGAAGGGACTGTTGAAGCTTTCTTT. Full variable domain (rest looked up from reference TRBV2 and TRBJ1-1): EPEVTQTPSHQVTQMGQEVILRCVPISNHLYFYWYRQILGQKVEFLVSFYNNEISEKSEIFDDQFSVERPDGSNFTLKIRSTKLEDSAMYFCASSEGTVEAFFGQGTRLTVV.

The V call is TRBV5-4, the J call TRBJ2-7; the match to TRBD2 covers 10 bases. The germline gives CDR1 SGHNT, CDR2 YYREEE (reference sequence). The V segment lost 3 bases and the J segment 2 bases; nucleotides outside the gene matches: 2. CDR3 length: 14 residues. CDR3 amino acids: CASSYGLAAYEQYF. In nucleotides, the CDR3 is TGTGCCAGCAGCTATGGACTAGCGGCCTACGAGCAGTACTTC.

This chain links TRBV9 with TRBJ1-3; D unresolved. The CDR3 runs to 14 residues. V was shortened by 7 bases and J by 0 bases, with 11 bases between the two germline ends. CDR1 and CDR2 (germline): SGDLS, YYNGEE. CDR3 nucleotide sequence: TGTGCCAGCGGAGACTCTGGCTCTGGAAACACCATATATTTT. This codes for CASGDSGSGNTIYF. Full variable domain (outside the CDR3, taken from reference TRBV9 and TRBJ1-3): DSGVTQTPKHLITATGQRVTLRCSPRSGDLSVYWYQQSLDQGLQFLIQYYNGEERAKGNILERFSAQQFPDLHSELNLSSLELGDSALYFCASGDSGSGNTIYFGEGSWLTVV.

The CDR3 reads CASSASGETQYF. The CDR3 DNA sequence: TGCGCCAGCAGTGCATCCGGGGAGACCCAGTACTTC. This chain joins TRBV10-1 and TRBJ2-5; D is unclear. Germline V gives CDR1 WNHNN, CDR2 SYGVQD (reference sequence). V shed 4 bases and J shed 5 bases, with 8 bases lying between them. This CDR3 has 12 residues.

The J gene is TRBJ1-5, the V gene TRBV28, with a possible D match to TRBD1 (5 bases). The CDR3 is made up of 15 amino acids. The V gene lost 5 bases and the J gene lost 2 bases, with 13 bases spanning the gap. CDR1 and CDR2 from the germline V gene are MDHEN and SYDVKM. This chain's CDR3 is CASSLRQGGNQPQHF. CDR3 in DNA: TGTGCCAGCAGTCTCAGGCAGGGTGGCAATCAGCCCCAGCATTTT. Using reference TRBV28 and TRBJ1-5 for the parts outside the CDR3, the full variable domain is DVKVTQSSRYLVKRTGEKVFLECVQDMDHENMFWYRQDPGLGLRLIYFSYDVKMKEKGDIPEGYSVSREKKERFSLILESASTNQTSMYLCASSLRQGGNQPQHFGDGTRLSIL.

The CDR3 loop reads CASSEFGETQYF. In nucleotides, the CDR3 is TGTGCCAGCAGTGAATTCGGAGAGACCCAGTACTTC. V usage is TRBV2 and J usage is TRBJ2-5; D gene unclear. Trimming removed 2 bases at V and 4 bases at J, with 5 bases between. Germline assignment: CDR1 SNHLY and CDR2 FYNNEI. The CDR3 spans 12 residues.

V and J are TRBV13 and TRBJ2-7, with D unresolved. The CDR3 has 11 residues. Germline assignment: CDR1 PRHDT and CDR2 FYEKMQ (reference sequence). V was cut by 2 bases and J by 5 bases, with 4 bases left in between. As DNA, the CDR3 is TGTGCCAGCAGCTTAATCAACGAGCAGTACTTC. Translation: CASSLINEQYF.

The J gene is TRBJ1-2, the V gene TRBV6-5; a weak D match, TRBD1 (5 bases). Trimming removed 7 bases at V and 6 bases at J, with 18 bases between. This CDR3 comprises 14 residues. Germline assignment: CDR1 MNHEY and CDR2 SVGAGI. CDR3 sequence reads: CASKSAGFLDGYTF. CDR3 nucleotide sequence: TGTGCCAGCAAATCGGCAGGGTTCTTAGATGGCTACACCTTC.

This chain connects TRBV7-2 to TRBJ2-1; D unresolved. Germline values: CDR1 SGHTA, CDR2 FQGNSA. This CDR3 is 12 amino acids long. Trimming took 2 bases from V and 5 from J, leaving 4 bases between them. The CDR3 DNA sequence: TGTGCCAGCAGCTTATTCGACAATGAGCAGTTCTTC. Encoded protein: CASSLFDNEQFF. Full variable domain (remainder filled in from reference TRBV7-2 and TRBJ2-1): GAGVSQSPSNKVTEKGKDVELRCDPISGHTALYWYRQSLGQGLEFLIYFQGNSAPDKSGLPSDRFSAERTGGSVSTLTIQRTQQEDSAVYLCASSLFDNEQFFGPGTRLTVL.

This chain uses TRBV6-1 with TRBJ2-1; D uncertain. Trimming pared 4 bases from V and 0 bases from J, leaving 10 bases between. Germline CDR1 and CDR2: MNHNS and SASEGT. This CDR3 comprises 15 residues. This CDR3 reads CASSAGRSSYNEQFF. The CDR3 region has the DNA TGTGCCAGCAGTGCTGGCAGGAGCTCCTACAATGAGCAGTTCTTC.

The genes are TRBV7-6 and TRBJ2-1; 7 bases are shared with TRBD2. The germline V gene has CDR1 SGHVS and CDR2 FNYEAQ. Trimming took 5 bases from V and 0 from J; bases not matched to a gene: 10. The CDR3 has 17 amino acids. The CDR3 protein is CASSPRGVAISYNEQFF. DNA of the CDR3: TGTGCCAGCAGCCCCCGGGGGGTAGCGATCTCCTACAATGAGCAGTTCTTC.

The sample holds one count of this clone. The chain carries TRBV6-5 and TRBJ2-7; TRBD2 matches at 8 bases. The CDR3 runs to 14 residues. The junction had 3 bases not matched to a gene; V was cut back by 5 bases and J by 0 bases. The V gene's germline CDR1 is MNHEY and CDR2 SVGAGI. In nucleotides, the CDR3 is TGTGCCAGCAGTGACGGGAGGGCCTCCTACGAGCAGTACTTC. It codes for CASSDGRASYEQYF.

V usage is TRBV5-6 and J usage is TRBJ1-4, with TRBD1 matching 9 bases. Germline CDR1 is SGHDT and CDR2 is YYEEEE. Trimming at V came to 3 bases and at J to 8 bases, leaving 5 bases not matched to a gene. The CDR3 covers 14 residues. CDR3 region: CASSWGTGSEKLFF. The DNA for the CDR3 is TGTGCCAGCAGCTGGGGGACAGGGAGCGAAAAACTGTTTTTT.

The gene calls are TRBV4-2 and TRBJ1-4; TRBD1 aligns across 12 bases. Germline-derived CDR1 and CDR2 are LGHNA and YNFKEQ. Trimming at V came to 5 bases and at J to 5 bases, leaving 9 bases not matched to a gene. The CDR3 extends over 17 amino acids. The chain's CDR3 is CASSDPGQGAKNEKLFF. CDR3 sequence (DNA): TGTGCCAGCAGCGACCCGGGACAGGGGGCCAAGAATGAAAAACTGTTTTTT.

The chain has TRBV11-2 and TRBJ1-1, with D possibly matching TRBD1 (6 bases). V was clipped by 0 bases and J by 6 bases, with 17 bases between them. This CDR3 has 16 residues. Germline V CDR1 and CDR2: SGHAT, FQNNGV. Written as DNA, the CDR3 is TGTGCCAGCAGCTTAGATCCTGCAGGGGTAGTCGCTGAAGCTTTCTTT. Translated: CASSLDPAGVVAEAFF.

The genes are TRBV9 and TRBJ2-1, with TRBD1 as a possible D gene (6 bases). Germline values: CDR1 SGDLS, CDR2 YYNGEE. This CDR3 comprises 12 residues. V lost 3 bases and J lost 9, with 10 bases in between. CDR3 nucleotide sequence: TGTGCCAGCAGCGAACAGGGCTCTGAGCAGTTCTTC. Its protein is CASSEQGSEQFF.